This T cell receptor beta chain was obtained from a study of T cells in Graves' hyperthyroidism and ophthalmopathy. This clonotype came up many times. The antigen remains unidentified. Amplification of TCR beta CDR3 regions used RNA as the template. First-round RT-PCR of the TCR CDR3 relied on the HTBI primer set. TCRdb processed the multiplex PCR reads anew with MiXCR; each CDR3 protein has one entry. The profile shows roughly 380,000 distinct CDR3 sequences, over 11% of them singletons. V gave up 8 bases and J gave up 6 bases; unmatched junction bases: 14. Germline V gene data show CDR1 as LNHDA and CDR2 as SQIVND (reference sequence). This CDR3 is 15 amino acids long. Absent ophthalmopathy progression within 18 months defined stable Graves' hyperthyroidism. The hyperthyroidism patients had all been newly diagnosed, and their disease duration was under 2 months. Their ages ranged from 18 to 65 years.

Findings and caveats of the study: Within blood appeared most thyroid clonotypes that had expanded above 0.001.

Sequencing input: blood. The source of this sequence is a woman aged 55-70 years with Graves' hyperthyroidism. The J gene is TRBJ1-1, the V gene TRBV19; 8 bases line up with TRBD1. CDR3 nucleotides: TGTGCCAGTTGTAAGCTCTCAGGGGGCGCGGCTGAAGCTTTCTTT. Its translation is CASCKLSGGAAEAFF.